One sample yielded the 30 T cell receptor beta chains listed below, sequenced in a study of blood T cell repertoires in COVID-19. The protocol was immunoSEQ multiplex PCR, while the TCRdb copy is restricted to in-frame clones and leaves out a portion. This table has tens of thousands of clones, roughly 87% appearing once. The sequencing input was peripheral blood. All receptors come from a woman aged 60-70 years with acute or convalescent COVID-19.

The chain couples TRBV4-2 to TRBJ1-4; a possible D gene is TRBD1 (5 bases). The CDR3 sequence is 15 residues long. The V and J ends lost 5 bases and 4 bases respectively, with 14 bases between them. Germline V lookup: CDR1 LGHNA, CDR2 YNFKEQ. CDR3 nucleotide sequence: TGTGCCAGCAGCGGACTCTCCGGGGGTAATGAAAAACTGTTTTTT. Encoded protein: CASSGLSGGNEKLFF.

The J gene is TRBJ2-1, the V gene TRBV29-1, with 8 bases that match TRBD1. With V trimmed by 7 bases and J by 4 bases, 3 bases remained unmatched. CDR1 is SQVTM, CDR2 ANQGSEA, per germline. The CDR3 is made up of 12 amino acids. CDR3 nucleotide sequence: TGCAGCGCTGGGACAGGATACAATGAGCAGTTCTTC. Encoded protein: CSAGTGYNEQFF.

The chain links TRBV7-8 to TRBJ2-7; possibly TRBD2 for D (5 bases). The CDR3 has 15 amino acids. Germline V gives CDR1 SGHVS, CDR2 FQNEAQ. The V gene lost 1 base and the J gene lost 3 bases, with 13 bases spanning the gap. The CDR3 nucleotides read TGTGCCAGCAGCTTAGAGGTCGGAAGCGGCTACGAGCAGTACTTC. This codes for CASSLEVGSGYEQYF.

The chain is built from TRBV30 and TRBJ1-1; D is undetermined. The CDR3 is 11 amino acids. Germline lookup yields CDR1 GTSNPN and CDR2 SVGIG (reference sequence). V lost 4 bases and J lost 9, with 12 bases in between. The CDR3 DNA follows: TGTGCCTGGACCAACCTAAAAAAAGCTTTCTTT. It is translated as CAWTNLKKAFF.

V is TRBV10-2 and J is TRBJ2-5; D may be TRBD1 (6 bases). The CDR3 is made up of 16 amino acids. V gave up 4 bases and J gave up 4 bases, with 19 bases separating them. The germline CDR1 and CDR2 sequences are WSHSY and SAAADI. The CDR3 DNA reads as TGCGCCAGCAGTGGGGTTGGGGGCAGTTCATCAGAGACCCAGTACTTC. It yields the protein CASSGVGGSSSETQYF.

The CDR3 nucleotides are TGTGCCACCAGCAGAGATCTAGGAAAGAGGGATGGCTACACCTTC. Encoded protein: CATSRDLGKRDGYTF. The genes are TRBV15 and TRBJ1-2; D not certain. Germline V gene data show CDR1 as LNHNV and CDR2 as YYDKDF (reference sequence). There are 15 residues in the CDR3. V lost 0 bases to trimming and J lost 6 bases, with 14 bases between them.

V usage is TRBV9 and J usage is TRBJ2-5; possibly TRBD2 for D (6 bases). Per the germline V gene, CDR1 is SGDLS and CDR2 is YYNGEE. Deletions cut 0 bases from V and 5 bases from J, with 14 bases between. The CDR3 consists of 15 residues. The CDR3 DNA follows: TGTGCCAGCAGCGTAGGGGGACTGCCAGGGGAGACCCAGTACTTC. This gives the protein CASSVGGLPGETQYF.

J is TRBJ1-1 and V is TRBV19; D remains unclear. V was shortened by 6 bases and J by 4 bases, with 15 bases between the two germline ends. The V gene's germline CDR1 is LNHDA and CDR2 SQIVND (reference sequence). The CDR3 is made up of 14 amino acids. The CDR3 region is CASRGLGSLTEAFF. The DNA for the CDR3 is TGTGCCAGTAGGGGCTTGGGCAGTCTCACTGAAGCTTTCTTT. Supplemented by reference TRBV19 and TRBJ1-1, the full variable domain reads DGGITQSPKYLFRKEGQNVTLSCEQNLNHDAMYWYRQDPGQGLRLIYYSQIVNDFQKGDIAEGYSVSREKKESFPLTVTSAQKNPTAFYLCASRGLGSLTEAFFGQGTRLTVV.

The chain couples TRBV6-1 to TRBJ2-2; D may be TRBD2 (6 bases). The V end was cut by 4 bases, the J end by 2 bases, with 17 bases between. The CDR3 runs to 17 residues. The germline V gene has CDR1 MNHNS and CDR2 SASEGT. The CDR3 DNA reads as TGTGCCAGCAGTGCGCGGGGCGTAGGCACAAACACCGGGGAGCTGTTTTTT. Its protein product is CASSARGVGTNTGELFF.

This CDR3 reads CASRQTTGGSYEQYF. CDR3 bases: TGTGCCAGCAGACAAACGACAGGAGGTTCCTACGAGCAGTACTTC. The rearrangement links TRBV27 to TRBJ2-7; perhaps TRBD1 as D (6 bases). This CDR3 has 15 residues. From germline, CDR1 is MNHEY and CDR2 SMNVEV (reference sequence). Trimming shortened V by 6 bases and J by 1 base, and 16 bases separated the two germline ends.

This clone has a single count. The chain joins TRBV24-1 to TRBJ2-3, with 13 bases matching TRBD2. CDR3 length: 16 residues. Germline CDR1 and CDR2: KGHDR and SFDVKD. Trimming cost V 5 bases and J 5 bases; bases outside gene matches: 6. CDR3: CATSGGLAGEGDTQYF. The CDR3, as DNA: TGTGCCACCAGTGGTGGACTAGCGGGAGAAGGAGATACGCAGTATTTT.

The chain joins TRBV7-8 to TRBJ2-3; no clear D. This CDR3 region has 15 residues. Looked up from germline, CDR1 is SGHVS and CDR2 is FQNEAQ. Between the trimmed V and J ends, which lost 1 base and 4 bases, there was a span of 12 bases. Written as DNA, the CDR3 is TGTGCCAGCAGCTTAGTTCAACCCGCAGCAGATACGCAGTATTTT. Translating gives CASSLVQPAADTQYF.

The V call is TRBV27, the J call TRBJ1-4, with 11 bases aligning to TRBD1. Trimming took 6 bases from V and 7 from J; bases not matched to a gene: 22. CDR1 MNHEY and CDR2 SMNVEV come from the germline V gene (reference sequence). The CDR3 has 20 residues. This CDR3 reads CASSDTPGGGQGAFGEKLFF. CDR3 DNA: TGTGCCAGCAGCGACACGCCGGGGGGCGGACAGGGGGCCTTTGGTGAAAAACTGTTTTTT.

V usage is TRBV5-1 and J usage is TRBJ1-1; TRBD1 agrees at 8 bases. After removal of 3 bases from V and 4 bases from J, the junction contained 5 bases not matched to a gene. Germline lookup yields CDR1 SGHRS and CDR2 YFSETQ. This CDR3 has 14 amino acids. The CDR3 DNA sequence: TGCGCCAGCAGCTCCTACACAGGGGGCACTGAAGCTTTCTTT. It encodes CASSSYTGGTEAFF.

The rearrangement uses TRBV11-2 and TRBJ1-1; 9 bases map to TRBD1. CDR3 size: 14 residues. Germline V gene lookup returns CDR1 SGHAT and CDR2 FQNNGV. The J segment lost 6 bases and the V segment lost 3 bases, leaving 5 bases of the junction unmatched. This CDR3 reads CASSLGDRVSEAFF. DNA for the CDR3: TGTGCCAGCAGCTTGGGGGACAGGGTCTCTGAAGCTTTCTTT. Supplemented by reference TRBV11-2 and TRBJ1-1, the full variable domain reads EAGVAQSPRYKIIEKRQSVAFWCNPISGHATLYWYQQILGQGPKLLIQFQNNGVVDDSQLPKDRFSAERLKGVDSTLKIQPAKLEDSAVYLCASSLGDRVSEAFFGQGTRLTVV.

This clone turned up a few times. The genes are TRBV5-6 and TRBJ1-1, with D unclear. Trimming shortened V by 1 base and J by 0 bases, and 13 bases separated the two germline ends. Germline assignment: CDR1 SGHDT and CDR2 YYEEEE. This CDR3 is 16 amino acids long. CDR3 in amino acids: CASSLLDRLLNTEAFF. The CDR3 nucleotides read TGTGCCAGCAGCTTGCTCGACCGACTATTGAACACTGAAGCTTTCTTT.

This clone was observed once. The chain carries TRBV19 and TRBJ1-2, with a tentative D call TRBD1 (5 bases). The ends were cut back, 6 bases at V and 3 bases at J, with 17 bases in the middle. There are 15 residues in the CDR3. Germline V CDR1 and CDR2: LNHDA, SQIVND (reference sequence). Written as DNA, the CDR3 is TGTGCCAGTAGCACATCGGGAGGGGCCGACTATGGCTACACCTTC. Translating it yields CASSTSGGADYGYTF.

This clone was picked up a small number of times. CDR3 sequence reads: CASTQLRGVSWHF. DNA of the CDR3: TGTGCCAGCACTCAATTGCGGGGGGTTAGCTGGCATTTT. The chain combines TRBV6-7 with TRBJ1-5; tentatively, D is TRBD1 (5 bases). TRBV6-7 is an open reading frame whose function is uncertain. V was clipped by 7 bases and J by 15 bases, with 22 bases between them. The CDR3 covers 13 residues.

This clone came up a few times. The chain is built from TRBV27 and TRBJ1-1; no firm D call. CDR1 and CDR2 from the germline V gene are MNHEY and SMNVEV (reference sequence). The germline V and J ends were trimmed by 6 bases and 4 bases, with 15 bases remaining between them. The CDR3 is 14 residues long. This CDR3 reads CASSSWQKPTEAFF. The CDR3, as DNA: TGTGCCAGCAGCTCTTGGCAGAAACCCACTGAAGCTTTCTTT.

The CDR3 protein is CASSITQGYEQYF. In DNA form, the CDR3 reads TGCGCCAGCAGCATAACCCAGGGGTACGAGCAGTACTTC. V and J are TRBV5-1 and TRBJ2-7; possible D gene TRBD1, 6 bases. The CDR3 has 13 amino acids. Trimming shortened V by 4 bases and J by 4 bases, and 12 bases separated the two germline ends. Germline CDR1 SGHRS, CDR2 YFSETQ.

This clone has more than one count but fewer than ten. This CDR3 reads CASSIFFGSRDIYGYTF. In nucleotides, the CDR3 is TGTGCCAGTAGTATCTTCTTTGGATCGCGGGATATCTATGGCTACACCTTC. The chain recombines TRBV19 with TRBJ1-2; no clear D gene. The CDR3 consists of 17 residues. From germline, CDR1 is LNHDA and CDR2 SQIVND (reference sequence). Trimming stripped 3 bases from V and 4 bases from J, with 21 bases between.

The chain has TRBV5-8 and TRBJ1-2; the D is unclear. Trimming took off 2 bases at V and 4 bases at J, with 12 bases between the two ends. Germline CDR1 reads SGHTS; CDR2 reads YDEGEE. The CDR3 runs to 14 residues. The CDR3 DNA is TGTGCCAGCAGCTTCGAAGAGGGAGCCTATGGCTACACCTTC. Translating gives CASSFEEGAYGYTF.

V is TRBV5-6 and J is TRBJ1-3, with 7 bases that match TRBD1. The V and J ends lost 0 bases and 3 bases, in that order; junction bases with no gene match: 6. This CDR3 contains 16 residues. CDR1 and CDR2 (germline): SGHDT, YYEEEE. CDR3 sequence: CASSLGQGVFGNTIYF. In DNA form, the CDR3 reads TGTGCCAGCAGCTTGGGCCAGGGGGTTTTTGGAAACACCATATATTTT. Full variable domain (outside the CDR3, taken from reference TRBV5-6 and TRBJ1-3): DAGVTQSPTHLIKTRGQQVTLRCSPKSGHDTVSWYQQALGQGPQFIFQYYEEEERQRGNFPDRFSGHQFPNYSSELNVNALLLGDSALYLCASSLGQGVFGNTIYFGEGSWLTVV.

The chain carries TRBV5-1 and TRBJ2-3, with D possibly matching TRBD1 (6 bases). V was shortened by 2 bases and J by 2 bases, with 18 bases between the two germline ends. CDR1 and CDR2 from the germline V gene are SGHRS and YFSETQ. The CDR3 contains 17 residues. CDR3 amino acids: CASSFSPSDRHTDTQYF. CDR3 DNA: TGCGCCAGCAGCTTTTCCCCATCCGACAGGCACACAGATACGCAGTATTTT.

This clone was recorded only once. The chain couples TRBV24-1 to TRBJ1-2; 8 bases align to TRBD1. Unmatched junction bases numbered 1, after V lost 1 base and J lost 7 bases. The CDR3 is 13 amino acids. Germline CDR1 reads KGHDR; CDR2 reads SFDVKD. The CDR3 DNA reads TGTGCCACCAGTGATTTACAGGGGGGTGGCTACACCTTC. As protein: CATSDLQGGGYTF.

This clone was counted a single time. The rearrangement joins TRBV7-5 to TRBJ2-7; TRBD1 is the table's D call and was not checked against the DNA. TRBV7-5 is annotated as a pseudogene. This CDR3 comprises 14 residues. CDR3 nucleotide sequence: TGTGCCAGAAGCTGGGGCAGACACTTATACGAGCAGTACTTC. Translating it yields CARSWGRHLYEQYF.

This clone was seen just once. This rearrangement joins TRBV2 to TRBJ2-7; 7 bases agree with TRBD1. V dropped 5 bases and J dropped 2; count of bases not matched to a gene: 6. The V gene's germline CDR1 is SNHLY and CDR2 FYNNEI. The CDR3 is 14 residues long. The CDR3 nucleotides are TGTGCCAGCAGTCCTAGACAGGGAGCCTACGAGCAGTACTTC. This gives the protein CASSPRQGAYEQYF.

The chain couples TRBV6-5 to TRBJ1-1; D possibly corresponds to TRBD1 (5 bases). Germline V gene sequence: CDR1 MNHEY, CDR2 SVGAGI. The V gene lost 5 bases and the J gene lost 1 base, with 14 bases spanning the gap. The CDR3 consists of 15 residues. The CDR3: CASSRRVRENTEAFF. The CDR3 DNA reads TGTGCCAGCAGTCGCCGAGTCAGGGAGAACACTGAAGCTTTCTTT.

This clone came up once. The rearrangement uses TRBV6-5 and TRBJ1-6, with 7 positions matching TRBD1. Germline V gene lookup returns CDR1 MNHEY and CDR2 SVGAGI. Trimming removed 8 bases from V and 5 bases from J; junction bases left unmatched: 6. CDR3 length: 14 amino acids. In DNA form, the CDR3 reads TGTGCCAGCCGGACAGGCCAAAATAATTCACCCCTCCACTTT. Encoded protein: CASRTGQNNSPLHF.

The chain uses TRBV7-3 and TRBJ2-6; D uncertain. V lost 3 bases and J 0 bases, leaving 3 bases between the germline ends. Germline V gene sequence: CDR1 SGHTA, CDR2 FQGTGA. This CDR3 spans 14 amino acids. CDR3 bases: TGTGCCAGCAGCTTGAGCTCTGGGGCCAACGTCCTGACTTTC. This gives the protein CASSLSSGANVLTF.